A selection of T cell receptor beta chains follows, all from one sample in a study of tumor-infiltrating lymphocytes in oesophageal squamous cell carcinoma. TCRdb ran MiXCR on the PCR reads and lists one entry per CDR3 protein. The repertoire holds approximately 18,000 distinct CDR3 sequences, with about 43% as singletons. Sequenced material: normal esophageal tissue next to the tumor. The receptor source for this set is a female donor with esophageal squamous cell carcinoma. Both conserved end residues are part of each CDR3. A D gene is named only where the DNA matches it firmly. Not all rows give a size; the values are once, few, many and, for expanded clones, a class.

cdr3_aa: CASSLSSASSYEQYF; cdr3_nt: TGTGCCAGCAGTTTATCGTCCGCTAGCTCCTACGAGCAGTACTTC; v_call: TRBV27; d_call: .; clone_size: .; j_call: TRBJ2-7
cdr3_aa: CASSMTGGYVDEQYF; cdr3_nt: TGTGCCAGCAGTATGACAGGGGGCTATGTCGACGAGCAGTACTTC; v_call: TRBV6-8; d_call: TRBD1; clone_size: .; j_call: TRBJ2-7
cdr3_aa: CASSQGRGADTEAFF; cdr3_nt: TGCGCCAGCAGCCAGGGGAGGGGGGCGGACACTGAAGCTTTCTTT; v_call: TRBV4-1; d_call: .; clone_size: .; j_call: TRBJ1-1
cdr3_aa: CATSDWDERTDTQYF; cdr3_nt: TGTGCCACCAGTGATTGGGACGAGCGTACAGATACGCAGTATTTT; v_call: TRBV24-1; d_call: .; clone_size: many; j_call: TRBJ2-3
cdr3_aa: CASSLTNRGYTF; cdr3_nt: TGTGCCAGCAGTCTGACAAATCGGGGCTACACCTTC; v_call: TRBV28; d_call: .; clone_size: .; j_call: TRBJ1-2
cdr3_aa: CASSLVLVQGTQYF; cdr3_nt: TGTGCCAGCAGCTTAGTTTTGGTCCAAGGGACCCAGTACTTC; v_call: TRBV7-8; d_call: .; clone_size: few; j_call: TRBJ2-5
cdr3_aa: CASSYDRGTQPQHF; cdr3_nt: TGTGCCAGCAGTTACGACAGGGGTACTCAGCCCCAGCATTTT; v_call: TRBV12-3/TRBV12-4; d_call: TRBD1; clone_size: .; j_call: TRBJ1-5
cdr3_aa: CASSTTGTGIVTQYF; cdr3_nt: TGTGCCAGCTCAACCACCGGGACAGGGATAGTGACCCAGTACTTC; v_call: TRBV6-1; d_call: TRBD1; clone_size: .; j_call: TRBJ2-5
cdr3_aa: CASRSRKGQGLYSNQPQHF; cdr3_nt: TGTGCCAGCAGAAGCAGGAAGGGACAGGGCCTATATAGCAATCAGCCCCAGCATTTT; v_call: TRBV6-1; d_call: TRBD1; clone_size: many; j_call: TRBJ1-5
cdr3_aa: CASSPTGTQYRQFF; cdr3_nt: TGTGCCAGCAGTCCTACCGGGACACAATATCGGCAGTTCTTC; v_call: TRBV14; d_call: .; clone_size: many; j_call: TRBJ2-1
cdr3_aa: CASRSPGLTNNEQFF; cdr3_nt: TGTGCCAGCCGTTCTCCCGGACTAACGAACAATGAGCAGTTCTTC; v_call: TRBV6-1; d_call: .; clone_size: .; j_call: TRBJ2-1
cdr3_aa: CASRSGQDSYNEQFF; cdr3_nt: TGTGCCAGCAGGAGCGGACAAGACTCCTACAATGAGCAGTTCTTC; v_call: TRBV7-9; d_call: .; clone_size: few; j_call: TRBJ2-1
cdr3_aa: CASSVSVRARGGANVLTF; cdr3_nt: TGTGCCAGCAGCGTTTCAGTCAGGGCCCGCGGTGGGGCCAACGTCCTGACTTTC; v_call: TRBV9; d_call: .; clone_size: few; j_call: TRBJ2-6
cdr3_aa: CASSLSGFSSNTGELFF; cdr3_nt: TGTGCCAGCAGCTTATCGGGGTTTAGCTCGAACACCGGGGAGCTGTTTTTT; v_call: TRBV7-3; d_call: .; clone_size: .; j_call: TRBJ2-2
cdr3_aa: CASSLRGGHEQFF; cdr3_nt: TGTGCCAGCAGCTTAAGGGGAGGGCATGAGCAGTTCTTC; v_call: TRBV7-2; d_call: TRBD2; clone_size: .; j_call: TRBJ2-1
cdr3_aa: CASSLGSSGSQETQYF; cdr3_nt: TGTGCCAGCAGCTTAGGGAGTAGCGGGTCTCAAGAGACCCAGTACTTC; v_call: TRBV5-8; d_call: TRBD2; clone_size: .; j_call: TRBJ2-5